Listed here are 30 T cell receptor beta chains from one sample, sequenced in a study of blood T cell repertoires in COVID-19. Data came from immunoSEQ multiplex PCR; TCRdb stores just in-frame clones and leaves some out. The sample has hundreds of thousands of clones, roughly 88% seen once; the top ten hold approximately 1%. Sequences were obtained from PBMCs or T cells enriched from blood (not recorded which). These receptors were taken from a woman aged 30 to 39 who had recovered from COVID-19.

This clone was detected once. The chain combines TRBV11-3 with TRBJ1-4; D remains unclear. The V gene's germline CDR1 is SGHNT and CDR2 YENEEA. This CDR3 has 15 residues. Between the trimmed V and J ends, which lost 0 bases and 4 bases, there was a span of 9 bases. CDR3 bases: TGTGCCAGCAGCTTAGACCCGCTAAATAATGAAAAACTGTTTTTT. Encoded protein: CASSLDPLNNEKLFF.

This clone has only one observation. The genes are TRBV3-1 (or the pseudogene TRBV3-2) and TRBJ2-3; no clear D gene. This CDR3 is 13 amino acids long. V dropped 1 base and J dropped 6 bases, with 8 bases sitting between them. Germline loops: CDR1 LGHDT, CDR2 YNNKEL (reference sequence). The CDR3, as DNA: TGTGCCAGCAGCCAAGTTGTCTCCGATACGCAGTATTTT. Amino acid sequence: CASSQVVSDTQYF.

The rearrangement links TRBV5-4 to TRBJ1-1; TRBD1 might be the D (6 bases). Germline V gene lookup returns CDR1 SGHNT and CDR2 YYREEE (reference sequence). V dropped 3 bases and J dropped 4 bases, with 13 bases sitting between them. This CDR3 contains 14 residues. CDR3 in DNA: TGTGCCAGCAGCTACCCCACAGGGACCACTGAAGCTTTCTTT. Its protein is CASSYPTGTTEAFF.

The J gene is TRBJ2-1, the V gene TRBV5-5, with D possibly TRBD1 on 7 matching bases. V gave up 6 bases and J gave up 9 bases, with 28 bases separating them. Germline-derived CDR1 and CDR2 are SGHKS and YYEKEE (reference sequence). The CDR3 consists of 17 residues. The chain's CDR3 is CASITRAGGLTRGEQFF. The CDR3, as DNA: TGTGCCAGCATCACCCGGGCAGGGGGACTCACACGGGGTGAGCAGTTCTTC.

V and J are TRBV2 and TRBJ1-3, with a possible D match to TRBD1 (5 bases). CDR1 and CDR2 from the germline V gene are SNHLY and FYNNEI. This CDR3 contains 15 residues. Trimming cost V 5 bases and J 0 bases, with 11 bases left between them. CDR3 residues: CASSQDSYSGNTIYF. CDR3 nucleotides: TGTGCCAGCAGTCAAGACAGTTACTCTGGAAACACCATATATTTT. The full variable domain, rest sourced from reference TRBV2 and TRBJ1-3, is EPEVTQTPSHQVTQMGQEVILRCVPISNHLYFYWYRQILGQKVEFLVSFYNNEISEKSEIFDDQFSVERPDGSNFTLKIRSTKLEDSAMYFCASSQDSYSGNTIYFGEGSWLTVV.

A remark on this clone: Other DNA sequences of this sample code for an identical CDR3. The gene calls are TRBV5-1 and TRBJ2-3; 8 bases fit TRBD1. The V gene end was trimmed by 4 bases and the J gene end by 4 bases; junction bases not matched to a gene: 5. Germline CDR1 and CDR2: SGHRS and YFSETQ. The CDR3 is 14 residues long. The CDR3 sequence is CASSLQGAPDTQYF. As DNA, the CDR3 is TGCGCCAGCAGCCTTCAGGGGGCCCCAGATACGCAGTATTTT.

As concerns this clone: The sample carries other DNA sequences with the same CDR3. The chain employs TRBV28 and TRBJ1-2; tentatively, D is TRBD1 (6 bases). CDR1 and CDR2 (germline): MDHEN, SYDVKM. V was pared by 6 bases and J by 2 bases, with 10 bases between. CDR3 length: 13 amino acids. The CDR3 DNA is TGTGCCAGCAGCCTAACAGGGAACTATGGCTACACCTTC. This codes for CASSLTGNYGYTF.

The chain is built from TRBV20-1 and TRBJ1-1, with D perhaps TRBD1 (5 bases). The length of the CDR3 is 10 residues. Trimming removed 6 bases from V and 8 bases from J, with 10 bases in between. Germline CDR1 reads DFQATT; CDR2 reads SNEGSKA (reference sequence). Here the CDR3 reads CSAQGLEAFF. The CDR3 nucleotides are TGCAGTGCGCAGGGATTAGAAGCTTTCTTT.

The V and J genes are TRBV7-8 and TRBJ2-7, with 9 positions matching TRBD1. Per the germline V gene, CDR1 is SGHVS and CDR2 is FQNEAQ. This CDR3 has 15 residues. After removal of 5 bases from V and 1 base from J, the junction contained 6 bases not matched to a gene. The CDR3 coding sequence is TGTGCCAGCAGCGCACCGGGACAGGGATCCTACGAGCAGTACTTC. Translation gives CASSAPGQGSYEQYF.

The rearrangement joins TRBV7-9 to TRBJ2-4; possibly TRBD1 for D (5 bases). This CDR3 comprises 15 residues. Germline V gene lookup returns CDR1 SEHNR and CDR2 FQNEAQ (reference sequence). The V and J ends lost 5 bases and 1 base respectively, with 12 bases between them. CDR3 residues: CASSIQDMAKNIQYF. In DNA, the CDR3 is TGTGCCAGCAGCATACAGGATATGGCCAAAAACATTCAGTACTTC.

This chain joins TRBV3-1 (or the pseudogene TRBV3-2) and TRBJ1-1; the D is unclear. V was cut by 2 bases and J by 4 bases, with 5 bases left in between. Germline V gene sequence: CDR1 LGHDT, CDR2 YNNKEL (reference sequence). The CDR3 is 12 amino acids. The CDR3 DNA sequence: TGTGCCAGCAGCCAAATATCCACTGAAGCTTTCTTT. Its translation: CASSQISTEAFF.

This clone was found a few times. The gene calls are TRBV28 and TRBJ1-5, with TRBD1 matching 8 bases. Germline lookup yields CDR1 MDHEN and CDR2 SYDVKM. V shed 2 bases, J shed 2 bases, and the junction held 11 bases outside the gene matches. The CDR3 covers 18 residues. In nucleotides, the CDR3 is TGTGCCAGCAGTTTAATGGGACAGGCAAGAAGCGGCAATCAGCCCCAGCATTTT. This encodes CASSLMGQARSGNQPQHF.

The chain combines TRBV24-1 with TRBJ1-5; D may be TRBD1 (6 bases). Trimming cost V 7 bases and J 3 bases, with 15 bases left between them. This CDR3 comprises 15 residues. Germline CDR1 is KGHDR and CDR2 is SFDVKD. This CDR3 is CATSPTTGLNQPQHF. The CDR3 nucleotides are TGTGCCACCAGCCCTACGACAGGACTCAATCAGCCCCAGCATTTT.

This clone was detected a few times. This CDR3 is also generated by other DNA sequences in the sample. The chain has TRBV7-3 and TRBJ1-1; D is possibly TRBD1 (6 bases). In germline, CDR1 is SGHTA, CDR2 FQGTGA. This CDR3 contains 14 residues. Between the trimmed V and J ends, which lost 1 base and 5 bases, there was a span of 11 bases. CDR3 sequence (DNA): TGTGCCAGCAGCTTAAATGTGAGGGGGACTGAAGCTTTCTTT. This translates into CASSLNVRGTEAFF.

CDR3 protein: CASSYTGADYGYTF. In DNA form, the CDR3 reads TGCGCCAGCAGCTATACAGGGGCCGACTATGGCTACACCTTC. The chain uses TRBV5-1 and TRBJ1-2; TRBD1 aligns across 7 bases. This CDR3 comprises 14 residues. Germline V gene sequence: CDR1 SGHRS, CDR2 YFSETQ. Trimming took 3 bases from V and 3 from J; bases not matched to a gene: 5.

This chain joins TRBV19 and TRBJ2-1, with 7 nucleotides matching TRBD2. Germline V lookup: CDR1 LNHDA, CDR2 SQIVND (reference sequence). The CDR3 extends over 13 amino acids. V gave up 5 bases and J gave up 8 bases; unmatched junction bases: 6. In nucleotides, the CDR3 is TGTGCCAGTAGTTCGTCTGGGAGGGATGAGCAGTTCTTC. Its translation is CASSSSGRDEQFF.

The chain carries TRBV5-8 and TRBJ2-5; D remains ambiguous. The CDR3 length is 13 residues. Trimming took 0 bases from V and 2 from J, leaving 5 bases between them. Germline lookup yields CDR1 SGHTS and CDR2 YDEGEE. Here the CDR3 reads CASSLDSQETQYF. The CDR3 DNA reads TGTGCCAGCAGCTTGGACAGTCAAGAGACCCAGTACTTC.

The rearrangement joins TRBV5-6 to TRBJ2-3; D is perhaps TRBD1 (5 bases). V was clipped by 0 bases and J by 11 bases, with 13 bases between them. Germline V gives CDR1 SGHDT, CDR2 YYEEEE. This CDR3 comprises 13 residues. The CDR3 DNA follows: TGTGCCAGCAGCTTGGCCGTAGGGGTACTGCAGTATTTT. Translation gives CASSLAVGVLQYF.

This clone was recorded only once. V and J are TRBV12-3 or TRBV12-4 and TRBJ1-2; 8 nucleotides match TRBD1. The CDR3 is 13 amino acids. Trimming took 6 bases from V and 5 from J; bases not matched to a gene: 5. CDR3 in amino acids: CASSPTGDYGYTF. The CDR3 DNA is TGTGCCAGCAGCCCGACAGGGGATTATGGCTACACCTTC.

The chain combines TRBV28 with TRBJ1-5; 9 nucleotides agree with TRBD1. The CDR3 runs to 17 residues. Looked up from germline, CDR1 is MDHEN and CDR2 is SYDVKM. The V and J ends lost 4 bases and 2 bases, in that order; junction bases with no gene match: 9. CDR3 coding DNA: TGTGCCAGCAGTTCAGAATACAGGGGGCACGGCAATCAGCCCCAGCATTTT. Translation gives CASSSEYRGHGNQPQHF. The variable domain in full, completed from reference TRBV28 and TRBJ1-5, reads DVKVTQSSRYLVKRTGEKVFLECVQDMDHENMFWYRQDPGLGLRLIYFSYDVKMKEKGDIPEGYSVSREKKERFSLILESASTNQTSMYLCASSSEYRGHGNQPQHFGDGTRLSIL.

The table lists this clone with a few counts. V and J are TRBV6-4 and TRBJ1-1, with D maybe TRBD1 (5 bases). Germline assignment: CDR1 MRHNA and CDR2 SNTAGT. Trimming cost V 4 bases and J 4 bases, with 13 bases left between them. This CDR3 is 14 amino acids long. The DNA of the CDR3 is TGTGCCAGCAGTGTCAAGGGAGGGACCACTGAAGCTTTCTTT. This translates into CASSVKGGTTEAFF.

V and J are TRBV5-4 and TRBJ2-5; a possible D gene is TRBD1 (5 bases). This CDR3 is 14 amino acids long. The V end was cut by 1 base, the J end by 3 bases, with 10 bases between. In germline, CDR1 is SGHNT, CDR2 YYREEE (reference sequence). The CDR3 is CASSLRQGKETQYF. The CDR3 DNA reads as TGTGCCAGCAGCTTGAGGCAGGGAAAAGAGACCCAGTACTTC.

As DNA, the CDR3 is TGTGCCAGTAGTGAGCCAAGGGACAGGGGGCGTACTGAAGCTTTCTTT. Protein product: CASSEPRDRGRTEAFF. This chain uses TRBV19 with TRBJ1-1, with TRBD1 identical over 12 bases. The CDR3 consists of 16 residues. Germline CDR1 reads LNHDA; CDR2 reads SQIVND (reference sequence). V shed 5 bases and J 5 bases; nucleotides not matched to a gene: 9.

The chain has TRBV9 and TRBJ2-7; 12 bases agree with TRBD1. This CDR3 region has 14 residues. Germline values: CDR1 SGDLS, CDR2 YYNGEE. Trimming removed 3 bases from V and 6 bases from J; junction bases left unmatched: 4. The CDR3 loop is CASSGGQGAGEQYF. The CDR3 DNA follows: TGTGCCAGCAGCGGGGGACAGGGGGCGGGCGAGCAGTACTTC.

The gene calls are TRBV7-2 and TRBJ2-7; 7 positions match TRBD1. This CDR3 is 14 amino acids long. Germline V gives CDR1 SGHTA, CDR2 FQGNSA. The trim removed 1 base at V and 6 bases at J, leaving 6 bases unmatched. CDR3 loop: CASSLVRAGGEQYF. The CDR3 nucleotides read TGTGCCAGCAGCTTAGTTCGGGCAGGGGGCGAGCAGTACTTC.

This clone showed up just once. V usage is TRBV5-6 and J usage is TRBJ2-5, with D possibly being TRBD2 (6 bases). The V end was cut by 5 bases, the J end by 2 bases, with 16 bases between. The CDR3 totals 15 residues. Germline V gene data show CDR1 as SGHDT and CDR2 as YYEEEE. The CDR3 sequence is CASSFPPGEQETQYF. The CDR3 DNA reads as TGTGCCAGCAGTTTTCCTCCGGGAGAGCAAGAGACCCAGTACTTC.

CDR3 amino acids: CASSFPGGIQETQYF. In DNA form, the CDR3 reads TGCGCCAGCAGCTTCCCCGGGGGGATCCAAGAGACCCAGTACTTC. J is TRBJ2-5 and V is TRBV5-1, with 7 bases aligning to TRBD2. This CDR3 is built from 15 residues. Germline lookup yields CDR1 SGHRS and CDR2 YFSETQ. V was pared by 2 bases and J by 1 base, with 5 bases of the junction left unmatched.

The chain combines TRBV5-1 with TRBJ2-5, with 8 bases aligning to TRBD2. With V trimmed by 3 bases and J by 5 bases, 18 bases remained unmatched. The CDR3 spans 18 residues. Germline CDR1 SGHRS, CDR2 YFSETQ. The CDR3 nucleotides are TGCGCCAGCAGCTCCGTTGTCACCCGGGGGGGCCGGGTGGAGACCCAGTACTTC. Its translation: CASSSVVTRGGRVETQYF.

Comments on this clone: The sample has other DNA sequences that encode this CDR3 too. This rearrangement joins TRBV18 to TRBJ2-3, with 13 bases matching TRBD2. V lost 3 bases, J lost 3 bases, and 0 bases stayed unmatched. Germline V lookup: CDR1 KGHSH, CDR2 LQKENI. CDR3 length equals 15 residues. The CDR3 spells CASSPTSGGTDTQYF. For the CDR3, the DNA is TGTGCCAGCTCACCGACTAGCGGGGGGACAGATACGCAGTATTTT.

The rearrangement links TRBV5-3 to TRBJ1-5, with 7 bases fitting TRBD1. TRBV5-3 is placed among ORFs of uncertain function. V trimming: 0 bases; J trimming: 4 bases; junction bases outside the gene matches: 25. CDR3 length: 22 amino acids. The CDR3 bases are TGTGCCAGAAGCTTGGACCCGAGACAGGGATCCATTGCGACGCAACAAAATCAGCCCCAGCATTTT. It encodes CARSLDPRQGSIATQQNQPQHF.